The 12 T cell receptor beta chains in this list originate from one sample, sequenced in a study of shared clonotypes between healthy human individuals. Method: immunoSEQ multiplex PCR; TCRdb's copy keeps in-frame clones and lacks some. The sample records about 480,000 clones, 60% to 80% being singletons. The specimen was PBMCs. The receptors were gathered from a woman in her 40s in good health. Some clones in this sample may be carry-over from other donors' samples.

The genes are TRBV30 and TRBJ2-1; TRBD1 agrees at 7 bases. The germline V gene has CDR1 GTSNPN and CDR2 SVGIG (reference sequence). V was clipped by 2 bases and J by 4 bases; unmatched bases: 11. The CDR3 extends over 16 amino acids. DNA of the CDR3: TGTGCCTGGAGTCTAGCACGGGACAGTCTGTACAATGAGCAGTTCTTC. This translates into CAWSLARDSLYNEQFF.

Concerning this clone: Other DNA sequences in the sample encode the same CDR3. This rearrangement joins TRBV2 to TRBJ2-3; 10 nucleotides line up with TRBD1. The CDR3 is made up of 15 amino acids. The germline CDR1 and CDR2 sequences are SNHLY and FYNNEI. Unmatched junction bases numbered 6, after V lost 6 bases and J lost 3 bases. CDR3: CASSPWTGGTDTQYF. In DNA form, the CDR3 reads TGTGCCAGCAGCCCCTGGACAGGGGGGACAGATACGCAGTATTTT.

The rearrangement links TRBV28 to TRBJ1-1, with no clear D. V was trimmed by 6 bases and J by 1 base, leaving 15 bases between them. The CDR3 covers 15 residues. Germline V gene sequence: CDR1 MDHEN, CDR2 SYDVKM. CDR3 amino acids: CASRPSGRTNTEAFF. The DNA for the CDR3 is TGTGCCAGCAGGCCCAGTGGACGGACGAACACTGAAGCTTTCTTT. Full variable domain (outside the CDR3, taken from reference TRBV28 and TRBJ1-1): DVKVTQSSRYLVKRTGEKVFLECVQDMDHENMFWYRQDPGLGLRLIYFSYDVKMKEKGDIPEGYSVSREKKERFSLILESASTNQTSMYLCASRPSGRTNTEAFFGQGTRLTVV.

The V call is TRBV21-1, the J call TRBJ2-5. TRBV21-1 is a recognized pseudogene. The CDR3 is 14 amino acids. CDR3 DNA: TGTGCCAGCAGCAAAGAGGGTATGCAAGAGACCCAGTACTTC. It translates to CASSKEGMQETQYF.

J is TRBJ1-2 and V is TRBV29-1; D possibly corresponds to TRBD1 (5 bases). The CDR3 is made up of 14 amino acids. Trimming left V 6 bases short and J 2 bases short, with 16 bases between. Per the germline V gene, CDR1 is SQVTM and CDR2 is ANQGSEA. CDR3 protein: CSVGHPGANYGYTF. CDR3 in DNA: TGCAGCGTCGGACACCCAGGAGCCAACTATGGCTACACCTTC.

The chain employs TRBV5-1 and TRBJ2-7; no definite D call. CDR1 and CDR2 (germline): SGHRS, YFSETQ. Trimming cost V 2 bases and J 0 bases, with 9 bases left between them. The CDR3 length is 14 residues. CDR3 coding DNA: TGCGCCAGCAGCTTCTGGGGTAACTCCTACGAGCAGTACTTC. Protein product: CASSFWGNSYEQYF. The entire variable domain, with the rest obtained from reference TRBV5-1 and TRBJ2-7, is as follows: KAGVTQTPRYLIKTRGQQVTLSCSPISGHRSVSWYQQTPGQGLQFLFEYFSETQRNKGNFPGRFSGRQFSNSRSEMNVSTLELGDSALYLCASSFWGNSYEQYFGPGTRLTVT.

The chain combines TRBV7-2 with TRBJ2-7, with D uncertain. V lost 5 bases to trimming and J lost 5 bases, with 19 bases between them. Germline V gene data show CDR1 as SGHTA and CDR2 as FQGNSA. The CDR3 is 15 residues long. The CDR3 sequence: CASSVDSSGLNEQYF. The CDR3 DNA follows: TGTGCCAGCAGCGTAGATAGTAGTGGTCTCAACGAGCAGTACTTC.

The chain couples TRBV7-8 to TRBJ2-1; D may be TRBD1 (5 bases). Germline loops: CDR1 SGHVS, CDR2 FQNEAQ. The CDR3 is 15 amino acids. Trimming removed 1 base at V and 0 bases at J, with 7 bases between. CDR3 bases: TGTGCCAGCAGCTTAGAGACAGCCTCCTACAATGAGCAGTTCTTC. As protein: CASSLETASYNEQFF.

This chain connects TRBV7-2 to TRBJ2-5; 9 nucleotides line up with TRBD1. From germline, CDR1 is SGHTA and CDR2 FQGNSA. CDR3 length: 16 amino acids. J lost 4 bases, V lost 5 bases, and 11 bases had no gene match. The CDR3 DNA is TGTGCCAGCAGCAGAAGACAGGGGGAAGGAGGAGAGACCCAGTACTTC. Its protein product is CASSRRQGEGGETQYF.

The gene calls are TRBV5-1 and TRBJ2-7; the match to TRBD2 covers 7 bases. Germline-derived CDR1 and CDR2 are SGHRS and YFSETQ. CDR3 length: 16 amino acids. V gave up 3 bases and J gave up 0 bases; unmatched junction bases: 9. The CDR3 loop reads CASSSDGGSVSYEQYF. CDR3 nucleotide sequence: TGCGCCAGCAGCTCGGATGGCGGGAGTGTCTCCTACGAGCAGTACTTC.

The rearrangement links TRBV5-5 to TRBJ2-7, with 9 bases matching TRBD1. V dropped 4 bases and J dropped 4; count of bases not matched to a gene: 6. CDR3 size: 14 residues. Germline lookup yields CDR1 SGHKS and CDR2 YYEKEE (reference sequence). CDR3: CASSEGQGWYEQYF. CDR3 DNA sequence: TGTGCCAGCAGCGAGGGACAGGGCTGGTACGAGCAGTACTTC.

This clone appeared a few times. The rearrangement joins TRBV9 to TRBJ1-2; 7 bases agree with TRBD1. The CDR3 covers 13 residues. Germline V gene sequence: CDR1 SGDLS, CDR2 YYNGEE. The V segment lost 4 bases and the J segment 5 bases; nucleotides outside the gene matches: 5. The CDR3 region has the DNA TGTGCCAGCAGCAGGGAGGGACAGTATGGCTACACCTTC. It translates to CASSREGQYGYTF.